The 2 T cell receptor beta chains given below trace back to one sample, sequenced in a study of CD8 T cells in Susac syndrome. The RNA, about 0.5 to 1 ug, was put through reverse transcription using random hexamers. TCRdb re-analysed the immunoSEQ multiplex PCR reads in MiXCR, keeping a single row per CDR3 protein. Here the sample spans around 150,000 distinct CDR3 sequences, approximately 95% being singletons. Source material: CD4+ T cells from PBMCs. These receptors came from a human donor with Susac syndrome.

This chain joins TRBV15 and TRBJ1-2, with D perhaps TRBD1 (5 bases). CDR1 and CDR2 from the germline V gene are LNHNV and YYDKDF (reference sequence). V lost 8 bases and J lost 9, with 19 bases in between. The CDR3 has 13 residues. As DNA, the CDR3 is TGTGCCACCGGCGGGCAACAGGTTTGGAGCTACACCTTC. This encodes CATGGQQVWSYTF.

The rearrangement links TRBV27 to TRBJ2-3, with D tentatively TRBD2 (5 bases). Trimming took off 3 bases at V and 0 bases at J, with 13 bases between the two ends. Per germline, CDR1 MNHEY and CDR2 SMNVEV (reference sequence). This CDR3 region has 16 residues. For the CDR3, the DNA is TGTGCCAGCAGTTTCTACGGACTTACCAGCACAGATACGCAGTATTTT. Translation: CASSFYGLTSTDTQYF.